This TCR beta chain was sequenced in a study of CD8 T cells in Susac syndrome. CD8+ and CD4+ blood T cells underwent TCR beta sequencing. Trimming took 4 bases from V and 13 from J, leaving 17 bases between them. The CDR3 has 12 amino acids. Germline CDR1 is SQVTM and CDR2 is ANQGSEA. About 0.45 to 1 ug RNA was reverse transcribed with random hexamers. immunoSEQ multiplex PCR amplified TCR beta CDR3 across 54 Vbeta, 13 Jbeta. TCRdb re-called the immunoSEQ multiplex PCR reads through MiXCR, storing one row per CDR3 protein. This repertoire shows roughly 180,000 distinct CDR3 sequences, approximately 94% found once; its top ten account for 0.1%.

The rearrangement uses TRBV29-1 and TRBJ2-4; either TRBD1 or TRBD2 may supply D (5 bases each). The TCR was taken from a human donor in good health. The sequenced material came from CD4+ T cells from PBMCs. CDR3: CSVAVEVGVQYF. DNA of the CDR3: TGCAGCGTTGCCGTGGAGGTAGGGGTCCAGTACTTC.